Listed below are T cell receptor beta chains from one sample, sequenced in a study of shared clonotypes between healthy human individuals. Assay used: immunoSEQ multiplex PCR; TCRdb lists only in-frame clones, some missing. The sample has some 2,000,000 clones, 90% to 96% seen once. Sequenced input: naive CD4+ T cells sorted from blood. The receptors come from a man aged 18 to 30 in good health. Each CDR3 is given with its conserved first and last residue. The D gene is left open where the match is weak. The size entry is marked missing in some rows and otherwise reads once, few, many or a size class.

J gene: TRBJ1-2
D gene: -
clone size: -
CDR3 length: 11
V gene: TRBV7-2
CDR3 DNA: TGTGCCAGCAGCCCAGGGGTCGGCTACACCTTC
CDR3 protein: CASSPGVGYTF

J gene: TRBJ2-7
D gene: TRBD1
clone size: -
CDR3 length: 15
V gene: TRBV19
CDR3 DNA: TGTGCCAGTAGCGCTGCCGGGACAGGGACCCAAAAGCAGTACTTC
CDR3 protein: CASSAAGTGTQKQYF

J gene: TRBJ1-6
D gene: -
clone size: -
CDR3 length: 15
V gene: TRBV30
CDR3 DNA: TGTGCCTGGAGGGGGGACCGCGGAGTTAATTCACCCCTCCACTTT
CDR3 protein: CAWRGDRGVNSPLHF

J gene: TRBJ1-2
D gene: TRBD1
clone size: -
CDR3 length: 15
V gene: TRBV30
CDR3 DNA: TGTGCCTGGCGTCGGGACAGGGGCTTTTTCTATGGCTACACCTTC
CDR3 protein: CAWRRDRGFFYGYTF

J gene: TRBJ2-3
D gene: -
clone size: -
CDR3 length: 15
V gene: TRBV4-3
CDR3 DNA: TGCGCCAGCAGCGGCCGGGACGACCCTAGGGATACGCAGTATTTT
CDR3 protein: CASSGRDDPRDTQYF

J gene: TRBJ1-6
D gene: -
clone size: -
CDR3 length: 16
V gene: TRBV5-1
CDR3 DNA: TGCGCCAGCAGAGTTGTGGGACGGGGTTATAATTCACCCCTCCACTTT
CDR3 protein: CASRVVGRGYNSPLHF

J gene: TRBJ1-5
D gene: -
clone size: once
CDR3 length: 11
V gene: TRBV19
CDR3 DNA: TGTGCCAGTAGTAAAGGACAGCCCCAGCATTTT
CDR3 protein: CASSKGQPQHF

J gene: TRBJ1-2
D gene: TRBD1
clone size: -
CDR3 length: 17
V gene: TRBV2
CDR3 DNA: TGTGCCAGCAGTGAAGCCGTTACAGGGGCCGGTAACTATGGCTACACCTTC
CDR3 protein: CASSEAVTGAGNYGYTF

J gene: TRBJ1-1
D gene: -
clone size: -
CDR3 length: 12
V gene: TRBV18
CDR3 DNA: TGTGCCAGCTCAAGACCTAACACTGAAGCTTTCTTT
CDR3 protein: CASSRPNTEAFF

J gene: TRBJ2-1
D gene: TRBD1
clone size: -
CDR3 length: 16
V gene: TRBV28
CDR3 DNA: TGTGCCAGCAGTTTATTTAGGACAGGGGGTAGGGATGAGCAGTTCTTC
CDR3 protein: CASSLFRTGGRDEQFF

J gene: TRBJ1-4
D gene: -
clone size: -
CDR3 length: 16
V gene: TRBV10-3
CDR3 DNA: TGTGCCATAGGGTCGGGGGACGGTGGATCTAATGAAAAACTGTTTTTT
CDR3 protein: CAIGSGDGGSNEKLFF

J gene: TRBJ1-6
D gene: -
clone size: -
CDR3 length: 14
V gene: TRBV2
CDR3 DNA: TGTGCCAGCAGGGCGACAGGAATTTATTCACCCCTCCACTTT
CDR3 protein: CASRATGIYSPLHF

J gene: TRBJ1-1
D gene: -
clone size: -
CDR3 length: 14
V gene: TRBV2
CDR3 DNA: TGTGCCAGCAGTGAAGAAGCCATGAACACTGAAGCTTTCTTT
CDR3 protein: CASSEEAMNTEAFF

J gene: TRBJ1-2
D gene: -
clone size: -
CDR3 length: 15
V gene: TRBV14
CDR3 DNA: TGTGCCAGCAGCCAAGATCTGGGGCAGCCTTATGGCTACACCTTC
CDR3 protein: CASSQDLGQPYGYTF

J gene: TRBJ1-5
D gene: TRBD1
clone size: few
CDR3 length: 15
V gene: TRBV19
CDR3 DNA: TGTGCCAGTAGCCCGGGACAGGGGAAAGGCCAGCCCCAGCATTTT
CDR3 protein: CASSPGQGKGQPQHF

J gene: TRBJ1-1
D gene: -
clone size: -
CDR3 length: 13
V gene: TRBV6-1
CDR3 DNA: TGTGCCAGCAGTGACTGGAGATCGACTGAAGCTTTCTTT
CDR3 protein: CASSDWRSTEAFF

J gene: TRBJ1-1
D gene: TRBD1
clone size: -
CDR3 length: 15
V gene: TRBV5-6
CDR3 DNA: TGTGCCAGCAGCTTTTGGACAGGGATATTATCGAGGGCTTTCTTT
CDR3 protein: CASSFWTGILSRAFF

J gene: TRBJ2-3
D gene: -
clone size: -
CDR3 length: 14
V gene: TRBV10-3
CDR3 DNA: TGTGCCATCAATAGGCAGACTAGCACAGATACGCAGTATTTT
CDR3 protein: CAINRQTSTDTQYF

J gene: TRBJ2-7
D gene: -
clone size: once
CDR3 length: 15
V gene: TRBV11-2
CDR3 DNA: TGTGCCAGCAGCTTGCGTAACGCAGAAACCTACGAGCAGTACTTC
CDR3 protein: CASSLRNAETYEQYF

J gene: TRBJ2-3
D gene: -
clone size: -
CDR3 length: 13
V gene: TRBV30
CDR3 DNA: TGTGCCTGGAGTGTCCGAGCGGCAGATACGCAGTATTTT
CDR3 protein: CAWSVRAADTQYF

J gene: TRBJ1-6
D gene: -
clone size: -
CDR3 length: 13
V gene: TRBV30
CDR3 DNA: TGTGCCTGGGGAGCGGGACAAAATTCACCCCTCCACTTT
CDR3 protein: CAWGAGQNSPLHF

J gene: TRBJ1-2
D gene: -
clone size: -
CDR3 length: 12
V gene: TRBV28
CDR3 DNA: TGTGCCAGCAGTTTACCCGAGGGGGGCTACACCTTC
CDR3 protein: CASSLPEGGYTF

J gene: TRBJ1-2
D gene: -
clone size: -
CDR3 length: 13
V gene: TRBV28
CDR3 DNA: TGTGCCAGCACCATATTGAACACGGGTGGCTACACCTTC
CDR3 protein: CASTILNTGGYTF

J gene: TRBJ2-5
D gene: -
clone size: once
CDR3 length: 13
V gene: TRBV9
CDR3 DNA: TGTGCCAGCAGCGTAGGCTTTCAAGAGACCCAGTACTTC
CDR3 protein: CASSVGFQETQYF

J gene: TRBJ1-2
D gene: -
clone size: -
CDR3 length: 15
V gene: TRBV2
CDR3 DNA: TGTGCCAGCAGTGATGAAAGAGCCTTTAACTATGGCTACACCTTC
CDR3 protein: CASSDERAFNYGYTF

J gene: TRBJ2-1
D gene: -
clone size: -
CDR3 length: 13
V gene: TRBV7-9
CDR3 DNA: TGTGCCAGCAGCTTAGCCCCCATGCGTGAGCAGTTCTTC
CDR3 protein: CASSLAPMREQFF

J gene: TRBJ2-7
D gene: TRBD2
clone size: -
CDR3 length: 15
V gene: TRBV6-1
CDR3 DNA: TGTGCCAGCAGTGATATGGGCGGGAGTCTGTACGAGCAGTACTTC
CDR3 protein: CASSDMGGSLYEQYF

J gene: TRBJ2-7
D gene: -
clone size: -
CDR3 length: 14
V gene: TRBV4-2
CDR3 DNA: TGTGCCAGCAGCCAAGCCAGGGGGGCCTACGAGCAGTACTTC
CDR3 protein: CASSQARGAYEQYF

J gene: TRBJ2-3
D gene: TRBD2
clone size: -
CDR3 length: 15
V gene: TRBV7-2
CDR3 DNA: TGTGCCAGCAGCTCAAGCGGGGCCAAGTCAGATACGCAGTATTTT
CDR3 protein: CASSSSGAKSDTQYF

J gene: TRBJ1-5
D gene: -
clone size: -
CDR3 length: 11
V gene: TRBV20-1
CDR3 DNA: TGCAGTGCTAGCAAAGATCAGCCCCAGCATTTT
CDR3 protein: CSASKDQPQHF

J gene: TRBJ2-7
D gene: -
clone size: -
CDR3 length: 16
V gene: TRBV9
CDR3 DNA: TGTGCCAGCAGCCTAACGCCCCAAGGGAGTTCCTACGAGCAGTACTTC
CDR3 protein: CASSLTPQGSSYEQYF